These 13 T cell receptor beta chains came from one sample sequenced in a study of T cell responses to AZD1222 COVID-19 vaccine (dated by TCRdb to about 2021). Library creation used the immunoSEQ multiplex PCR assay. As stored in TCRdb, this immuneACCESS dataset retains in-frame rearrangements with V and J assigned. A fraction of the clones does not appear; measured against another copy, unresolved V genes explain less than half of the discrepancy, and the remainder lacks a known reason. A total of more than 140,000 clones appear in this sample, around 91% of them only once. Roughly 5% of the sample lies in the top ten. Interpreted using the paper, the time point label stands for: baseline before first vaccination. Sequenced material: peripheral blood, taken on day 0 of AZD1222 vaccination. Source of these receptors: an adult in good health.

This chain joins TRBV7-6 and TRBJ1-6, with unresolved D. Trimming took 6 bases from V and 4 from J, leaving 4 bases between them. There are 12 residues in the CDR3. Germline CDR1 SGHVS, CDR2 FNYEAQ. The chain's CDR3 is CASSSYNSPLHF. DNA for the CDR3: TGTGCCAGCAGTTCTTATAATTCACCCCTCCACTTT.

The chain uses TRBV2 and TRBJ2-1; 8 bases line up with TRBD2. The CDR3 is 13 amino acids. Looked up from germline, CDR1 is SNHLY and CDR2 is FYNNEI. The ends lost 6 bases at V and 6 bases at J; junction bases unmatched: 4. The CDR3 here is CASRGLESNEQFF. Written as DNA, the CDR3 is TGTGCCAGCAGGGGACTAGAATCCAATGAGCAGTTCTTC.

The chain joins TRBV28 to TRBJ2-4, with TRBD2 identical over 7 bases. The CDR3 is 14 amino acids. The J segment lost 6 bases and the V segment lost 5 bases, leaving 7 bases of the junction unmatched. Germline V gene lookup returns CDR1 MDHEN and CDR2 SYDVKM. The CDR3 nucleotides are TGTGCCAGCAGTCTCTCGGGGGGAGGAAACATTCAGTACTTC. This codes for CASSLSGGGNIQYF.

The genes are TRBV6-5 and TRBJ2-1, with D unclear. V lost 6 bases and J 4 bases, leaving 7 bases between the germline ends. Germline values: CDR1 MNHEY, CDR2 SVGAGI. The CDR3 length is 12 residues. CDR3 region: CASRTTYNEQFF. The CDR3 region has the DNA TGTGCCAGCAGGACAACTTACAATGAGCAGTTCTTC.

This chain joins TRBV28 and TRBJ1-2; the D gene is possibly TRBD1 (5 bases). Germline V gene lookup returns CDR1 MDHEN and CDR2 SYDVKM. This CDR3 has 17 amino acids. Trimming pared 3 bases from V and 1 base from J, leaving 18 bases between. CDR3 sequence: CASSFHLEGVINYGYTF. Written as DNA, the CDR3 is TGTGCCAGCAGTTTCCATCTCGAAGGGGTGATTAACTATGGCTACACCTTC.

The V and J genes are TRBV28 and TRBJ2-7; a weak D match, TRBD1 (6 bases). Between the trimmed V and J ends, which lost 9 bases and 3 bases, there was a span of 9 bases. Looked up from germline, CDR1 is MDHEN and CDR2 is SYDVKM. The CDR3 consists of 11 residues. CDR3 amino acids: CASQGSYEQYF. CDR3 bases: TGTGCCAGTCAGGGGAGCTACGAGCAGTACTTC. Variable domain in full (rest from reference TRBV28 and TRBJ2-7): DVKVTQSSRYLVKRTGEKVFLECVQDMDHENMFWYRQDPGLGLRLIYFSYDVKMKEKGDIPEGYSVSREKKERFSLILESASTNQTSMYLCASQGSYEQYFGPGTRLTVT.

The chain employs TRBV28 and TRBJ1-2; a possible D gene is TRBD1 (5 bases). This CDR3 spans 13 amino acids. The V and J ends lost 7 bases and 4 bases respectively, with 13 bases between them. Germline CDR1 MDHEN, CDR2 SYDVKM. CDR3 protein: CASKRGTSYGYTF. CDR3 bases: TGTGCCAGCAAGAGGGGTACGAGCTATGGCTACACCTTC.

This clone was counted a single time. The chain uses TRBV7-2 and TRBJ2-2, with 7 bases fitting TRBD2. This CDR3 has 15 amino acids. V lost 4 bases and J lost 6; bases outside the gene matches: 8. Germline assignment: CDR1 SGHTA and CDR2 FQGNSA. CDR3 sequence reads: CASSSLWGGSGELFF. CDR3 bases: TGTGCCAGCAGCTCCCTGTGGGGGGGGTCCGGGGAGCTGTTTTTT.

This chain connects TRBV4-3 to TRBJ1-4; TRBD1 is a possible D gene (6 bases). Germline values: CDR1 LGHNA, CDR2 YSLEER. V was cut by 1 base and J by 6 bases, with 12 bases left in between. This CDR3 region has 15 residues. CDR3 residues: CASSQASGVYEKLFF. CDR3 DNA: TGCGCCAGCAGCCAAGCGTCAGGGGTTTATGAAAAACTGTTTTTT.

This chain connects TRBV4-3 to TRBJ2-1; 10 positions agree with TRBD2. Germline-derived CDR1 and CDR2 are LGHNA and YSLEER. The junction had 3 bases not matched to a gene; V was cut back by 4 bases and J by 0 bases. This CDR3 has 16 amino acids. The DNA for the CDR3 is TGCGCCAGCAGCCGAGCTAGCGGGAGCTCCTACAATGAGCAGTTCTTC. Protein product: CASSRASGSSYNEQFF.

The J gene is TRBJ1-2, the V gene TRBV4-3; D perhaps matches TRBD1 (5 bases). CDR1 and CDR2 (germline): LGHNA, YSLEER. The V end lost 1 base, the J end lost 6 bases, and 15 bases lay between the germline ends. The CDR3 spans 15 residues. The CDR3 nucleotides are TGCGCCAGCAGCCAAGCGTTTATCGGGGCTCATGGCTACACCTTC. Its protein is CASSQAFIGAHGYTF.

The V gene is TRBV18, the J gene TRBJ2-7; TRBD2 is a possible D gene (5 bases). Trimming took 4 bases from V and 0 from J, leaving 19 bases between them. The germline CDR1 and CDR2 sequences are KGHSH and LQKENI. The CDR3 loop spans 17 amino acids. Here the CDR3 DNA reads TGTGCCAGCTCACTGGGGATGTCTCAAGGGAGCTCCTACGAGCAGTACTTC. The encoded protein is CASSLGMSQGSSYEQYF.

This clone was counted a few times. This CDR3 is also generated by other DNA sequences in the sample. The chain combines TRBV28 with TRBJ2-1; D unclear. The germline V gene encodes CDR1 MDHEN and CDR2 SYDVKM. V was cut by 3 bases and J by 2 bases, with 5 bases left in between. CDR3 length equals 13 residues. The CDR3 DNA sequence: TGTGCCAGCAGTTTTCGCCCCTACAATGAGCAGTTCTTC. It translates to CASSFRPYNEQFF.